This TCR beta chain was identified during a study of PD-1 blockade in classical Hodgkin lymphoma. This table comes from immunoSEQ multiplex PCR, and its TCRdb copy is limited to in-frame clones, with some not included. This sample yields 70,000 to 85,000 clones, of which approximately 94% are seen a single time; 7.5% to 9.5% belongs to the top ten. After autologous stem cell transplantation all patients relapsed, and prior brentuximab vedotin exposure differed between cohorts. The CDR3 is 19 residues long. This chain uses TRBV12-1 with TRBJ1-5. TRBV12-1 corresponds to a pseudogene. Source: peripheral blood mononuclear cells (PBMCs), taken at baseline. This sequence was found in a human donor with classical Hodgkin lymphoma. CDR3 sequence reads: CASSFGPGGDRYSNQPQHF. The CDR3 DNA is TGTGCCAGCAGCTTTGGCCCCGGGGGGGACCGATATAGCAATCAGCCCCAGCATTTT.